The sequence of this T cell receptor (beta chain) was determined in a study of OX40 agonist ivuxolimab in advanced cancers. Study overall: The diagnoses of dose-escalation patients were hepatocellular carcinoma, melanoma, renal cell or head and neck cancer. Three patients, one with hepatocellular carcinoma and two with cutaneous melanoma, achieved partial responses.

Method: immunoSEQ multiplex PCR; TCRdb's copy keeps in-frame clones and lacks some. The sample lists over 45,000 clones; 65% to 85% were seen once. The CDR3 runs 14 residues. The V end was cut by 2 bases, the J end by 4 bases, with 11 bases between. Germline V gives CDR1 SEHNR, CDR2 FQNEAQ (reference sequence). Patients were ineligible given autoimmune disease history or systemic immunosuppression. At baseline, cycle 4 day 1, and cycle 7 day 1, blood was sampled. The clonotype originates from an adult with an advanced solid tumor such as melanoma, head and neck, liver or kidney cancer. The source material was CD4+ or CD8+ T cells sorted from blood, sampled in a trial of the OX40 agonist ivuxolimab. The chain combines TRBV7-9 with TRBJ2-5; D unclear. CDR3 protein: CASSLTGGPETQYF. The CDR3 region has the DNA TGTGCCAGCAGCTTAACTGGTGGTCCAGAGACCCAGTACTTC.